This entry lists 4 T cell receptor beta chains sequenced from one sample in a study of T cell repertoires in cytomegalovirus infection. From the reads, TCRdb called clonotypes with MiXCR, one entry per CDR3 protein. The sample contains 150,000 to 200,000 distinct CDR3 sequences, 13% to 15% of which appear only once. The material sequenced was PBMCs. These receptors were obtained from a human donor in good health (CMV status not recorded). Some clones in this sample may be carry-over from other donors' samples.

This clonotype has just a few counts. This chain joins TRBV30 and TRBJ2-7, with D possibly matching TRBD1 (6 bases). This CDR3 is 14 amino acids long. Germline-derived CDR1 and CDR2 are GTSNPN and SVGIG (reference sequence). Trimming removed 0 bases from V and 2 bases from J, with 11 bases in between. The CDR3 coding sequence is TGTGCCTGGAGTGTACAGGGCCTGGCCTACGAGCAGTACTTC. This encodes CAWSVQGLAYEQYF.

The V call is TRBV28, the J call TRBJ2-1; 9 bases are a match to TRBD1. Germline V gives CDR1 MDHEN, CDR2 SYDVKM. CDR3 length: 13 residues. Trimming cost V 8 bases and J 6 bases; bases outside gene matches: 5. The CDR3 sequence: CASRDRVINEQFF. In nucleotides, the CDR3 is TGTGCCAGCCGGGACAGGGTCATCAATGAGCAGTTCTTC.

V usage is TRBV29-1 and J usage is TRBJ2-7; D possibly corresponds to TRBD1 (5 bases). Trimming shortened V by 0 bases and J by 0 bases, and 12 bases separated the two germline ends. Germline loops: CDR1 SQVTM, CDR2 ANQGSEA. CDR3 length: 15 amino acids. The CDR3 DNA follows: TGCAGCGTTGAAGATCTTTCAGGGTACTCCTACGAGCAGTACTTC. This encodes CSVEDLSGYSYEQYF.

This chain links TRBV9 with TRBJ2-1, with TRBD2 matching 11 bases. V lost 3 bases, J lost 2 bases, and 1 base stayed unmatched. The CDR3 sequence is 15 residues long. Germline V gene data show CDR1 as SGDLS and CDR2 as YYNGEE. CDR3 nucleotide sequence: TGTGCCAGCAGCGCACTAGCGGGGGCCTACAATGAGCAGTTCTTC. Translation gives CASSALAGAYNEQFF.